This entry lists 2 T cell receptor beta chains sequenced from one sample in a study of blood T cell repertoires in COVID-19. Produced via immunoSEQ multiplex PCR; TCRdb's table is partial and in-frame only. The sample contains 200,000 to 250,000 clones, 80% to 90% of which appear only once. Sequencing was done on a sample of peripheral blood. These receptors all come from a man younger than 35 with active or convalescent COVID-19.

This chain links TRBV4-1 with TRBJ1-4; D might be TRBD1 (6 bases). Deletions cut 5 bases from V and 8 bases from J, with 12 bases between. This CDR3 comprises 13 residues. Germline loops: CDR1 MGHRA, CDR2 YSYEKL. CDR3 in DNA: TGCGCCAGCAGCTCGACGAGGGGGGAAAAACTGTTTTTT. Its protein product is CASSSTRGEKLFF.

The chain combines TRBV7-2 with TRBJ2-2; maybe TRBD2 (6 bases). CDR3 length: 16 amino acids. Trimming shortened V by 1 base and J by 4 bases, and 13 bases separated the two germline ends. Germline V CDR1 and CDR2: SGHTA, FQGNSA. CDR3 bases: TGTGCCAGCAGCTTAGTCGGGGGTAGTGTCACCGGGGAGCTGTTTTTT. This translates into CASSLVGGSVTGELFF.